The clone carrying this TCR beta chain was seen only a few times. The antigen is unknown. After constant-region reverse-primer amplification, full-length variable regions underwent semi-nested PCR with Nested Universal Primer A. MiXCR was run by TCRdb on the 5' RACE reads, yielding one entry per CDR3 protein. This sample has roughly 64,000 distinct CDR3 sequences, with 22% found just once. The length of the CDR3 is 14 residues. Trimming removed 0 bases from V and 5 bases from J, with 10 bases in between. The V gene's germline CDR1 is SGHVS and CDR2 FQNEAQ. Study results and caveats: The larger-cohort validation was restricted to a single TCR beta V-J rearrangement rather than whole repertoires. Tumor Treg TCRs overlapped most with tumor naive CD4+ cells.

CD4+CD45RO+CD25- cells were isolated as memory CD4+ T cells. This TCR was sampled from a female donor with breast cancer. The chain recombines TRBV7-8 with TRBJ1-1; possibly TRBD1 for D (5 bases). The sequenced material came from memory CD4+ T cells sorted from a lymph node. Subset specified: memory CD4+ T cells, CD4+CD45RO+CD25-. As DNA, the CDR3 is TGTGCCAGCAGCTTAGCAGGGGTCGGAACTGAAGCTTTCTTT. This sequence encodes CASSLAGVGTEAFF. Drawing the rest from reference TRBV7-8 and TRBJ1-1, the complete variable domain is GAGVSQSPRYKVAKRGQDVALRCDPISGHVSLFWYQQALGQGPEFLTYFQNEAQLDKSGLPSDRFFAERPEGSVSTLKIQRTQQEDSAVYLCASSLAGVGTEAFFGQGTRLTVV.